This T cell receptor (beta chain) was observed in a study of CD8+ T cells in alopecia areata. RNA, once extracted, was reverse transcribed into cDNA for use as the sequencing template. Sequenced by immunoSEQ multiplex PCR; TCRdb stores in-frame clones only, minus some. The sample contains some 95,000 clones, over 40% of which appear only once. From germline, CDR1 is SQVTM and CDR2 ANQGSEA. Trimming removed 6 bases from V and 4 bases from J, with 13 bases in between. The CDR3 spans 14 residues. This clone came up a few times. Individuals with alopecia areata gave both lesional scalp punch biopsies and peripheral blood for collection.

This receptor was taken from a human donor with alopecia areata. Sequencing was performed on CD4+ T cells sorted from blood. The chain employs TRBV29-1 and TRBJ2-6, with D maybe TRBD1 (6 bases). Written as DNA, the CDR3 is TGCAGCGTCATTCAGGGGACAGGGGCCAACGTCCTGACTTTC. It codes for CSVIQGTGANVLTF. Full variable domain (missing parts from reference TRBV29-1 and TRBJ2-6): SAVISQKPSRDICQRGTSLTIQCQVDSQVTMMFWYRQQPGQSLTLIATANQGSEATYESGFVIDKFPISRPNLTFSTLTVSNMSPEDSSIYLCSVIQGTGANVLTFGAGSRLTVL.